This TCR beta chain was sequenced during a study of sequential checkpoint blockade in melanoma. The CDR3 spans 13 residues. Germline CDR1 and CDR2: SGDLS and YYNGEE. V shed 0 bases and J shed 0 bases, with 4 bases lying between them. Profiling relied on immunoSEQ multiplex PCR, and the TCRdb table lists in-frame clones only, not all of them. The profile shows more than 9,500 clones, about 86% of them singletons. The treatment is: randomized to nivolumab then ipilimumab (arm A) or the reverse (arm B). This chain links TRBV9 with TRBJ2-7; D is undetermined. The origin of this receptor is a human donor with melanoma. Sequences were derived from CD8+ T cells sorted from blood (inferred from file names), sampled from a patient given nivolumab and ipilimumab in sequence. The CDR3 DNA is TGTGCCAGCAGCGTAGACGGCTCCTACGAGCAGTACTTC. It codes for CASSVDGSYEQYF.